This T cell receptor beta chain was profiled in a study of beta chain features in type 1 diabetes. The study's findings and limits: Among patients with Type 1 diabetes, TCRB CDR3s were moderately but significantly shorter in every one of the four CD4+ subsets.

It was via CD45RO/CCR7/CD25/CD127/CD95/CD27 that CD4+ naive, central memory, regulatory and stem cell-like memory cells were sorted. The study reverse transcribed the entire isolated RNA, so it sequenced expressed TCRB transcripts. TCRdb keeps only in-frame clones here, not all; method: immunoSEQ multiplex PCR. Of fewer than 15,000 clones detected, approximately 68% appear once; the ten largest clones hold 0.55% to 0.6%. This clone was observed a few times. Its antigen remains unidentified. Germline values: CDR1 SEHNR, CDR2 FQNEAQ (reference sequence). The V gene lost 1 base and the J gene lost 11 bases, with 12 bases spanning the gap. CDR3 length: 12 residues.

This TCR came from a woman aged 18-29 years with type 1 diabetes. Sequencing was performed on stem cell memory CD4+ T cells from blood. J is TRBJ2-7 and V is TRBV7-9, with a possible D match to TRBD1 (5 bases). In DNA, the CDR3 is TGTGCCAGCAGCTTAGGGCAGGGAAGAGAGTACTTC. Amino acid sequence: CASSLGQGREYF.